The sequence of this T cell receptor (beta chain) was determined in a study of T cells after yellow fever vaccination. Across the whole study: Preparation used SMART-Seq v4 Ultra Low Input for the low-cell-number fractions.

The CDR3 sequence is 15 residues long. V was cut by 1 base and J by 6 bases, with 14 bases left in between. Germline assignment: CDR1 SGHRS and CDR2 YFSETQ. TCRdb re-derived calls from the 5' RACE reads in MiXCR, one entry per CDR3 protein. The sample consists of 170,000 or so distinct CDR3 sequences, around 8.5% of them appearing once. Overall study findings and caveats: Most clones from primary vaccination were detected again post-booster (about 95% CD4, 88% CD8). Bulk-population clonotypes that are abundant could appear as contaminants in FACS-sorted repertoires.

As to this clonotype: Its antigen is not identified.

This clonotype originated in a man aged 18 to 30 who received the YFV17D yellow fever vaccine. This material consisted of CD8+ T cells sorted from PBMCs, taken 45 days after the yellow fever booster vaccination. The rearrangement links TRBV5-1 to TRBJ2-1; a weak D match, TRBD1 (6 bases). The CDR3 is CASSLNPGAVNEQFF. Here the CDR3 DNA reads TGCGCCAGCAGCTTGAACCCAGGGGCGGTCAATGAGCAGTTCTTC.